This T cell receptor beta chain is from a study of cytomegalovirus exposure and HLA in healthy donors. Profiling relied on immunoSEQ multiplex PCR, and the TCRdb table lists in-frame clones only, not all of them. Among around 150,000 clones, about 88% were seen once, and the ten largest hold about 3.1%. As to this clone: What it recognizes is unknown.

Study-wide results and limits: Subsequent analysis found a tendency for first-cohort TCR clusters to co-occur within the 120 or so validation repertoires.

The CDR3 extends over 12 amino acids. The germline V and J ends were trimmed by 1 base and 9 bases, with 13 bases remaining between them. Germline CDR1 reads SQVTM; CDR2 reads ANQGSEA. The origin of this receptor is a woman under 30 in good health and CMV-seropositive. The rearrangement joins TRBV29-1 to TRBJ2-7; no clear D. What was sequenced was PBMCs. CDR3 loop: CSVEVGQAGQYF. CDR3 nucleotides: TGCAGCGTTGAAGTTGGGCAGGCCGGGCAGTACTTC.